This TCR beta chain was sequenced in a study of cytotoxic CD8 clonotypes in ibrutinib-treated CLL. Study observations and caveats: Public clonotypes, an uncommon group, contracted or remained stable on treatment.

Turning to this clone: Its antigen is unknown.

The V and J ends lost 5 bases and 5 bases, in that order; junction bases with no gene match: 5. This CDR3 is 14 amino acids long. The germline V gene has CDR1 SGHNT and CDR2 YENEEA. The assay was immunoSEQ multiplex PCR, and TCRdb's table has in-frame clones only and misses some. The sample has about 160,000 clones, 88% seen once; the top ten hold more than 2.5%. Specimen: PBMCs, collected at disease progression, from a patient treated with ibrutinib. This sequence originates from a human donor with chronic lymphocytic leukemia. The V and J genes are TRBV11-3 and TRBJ2-5; 10 bases map to TRBD1. In DNA form, the CDR3 reads TGTGCCAGCAGCCTGACAGGGGGCTGGGAGACCCAGTACTTC. Its translation is CASSLTGGWETQYF. Full variable domain (outside the CDR3, taken from reference TRBV11-3 and TRBJ2-5): EAGVVQSPRYKIIEKKQPVAFWCNPISGHNTLYWYLQNLGQGPELLIRYENEEAVDDSQLPKDRFSAERLKGVDSTLKIQPAELGDSAVYLCASSLTGGWETQYFGPGTRLLVL.